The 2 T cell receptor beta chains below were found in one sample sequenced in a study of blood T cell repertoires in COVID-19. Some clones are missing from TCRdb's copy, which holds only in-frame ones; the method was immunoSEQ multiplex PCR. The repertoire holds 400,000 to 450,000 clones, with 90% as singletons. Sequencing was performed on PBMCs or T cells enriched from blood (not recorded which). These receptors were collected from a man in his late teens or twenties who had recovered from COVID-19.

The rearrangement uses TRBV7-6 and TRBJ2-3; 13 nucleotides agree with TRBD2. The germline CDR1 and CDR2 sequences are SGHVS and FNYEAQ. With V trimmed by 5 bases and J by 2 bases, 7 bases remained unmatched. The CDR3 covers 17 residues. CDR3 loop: CASSGGLAGALTDTQYF. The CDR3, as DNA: TGTGCCAGCAGCGGAGGACTAGCGGGAGCACTCACAGATACGCAGTATTTT.

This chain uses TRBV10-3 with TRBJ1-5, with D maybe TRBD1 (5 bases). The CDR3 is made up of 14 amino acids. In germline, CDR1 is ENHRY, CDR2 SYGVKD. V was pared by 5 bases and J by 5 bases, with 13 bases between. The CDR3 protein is CAISFRVSDQPQHF. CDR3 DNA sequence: TGTGCCATCAGTTTCAGGGTTTCGGATCAGCCCCAGCATTTT.